This is a list of T cell receptor beta chains from one sample in a study of blood T cell repertoires in COVID-19. Measured with immunoSEQ multiplex PCR; TCRdb has only the in-frame clones, and not every one. The table records roughly 340,000 clones, around 92% of them present only once. Sequenced material: peripheral blood. The receptors shown here come from a woman aged 30 to 39 with COVID-19, enrolled during active disease. CDR3s include the opening cysteine and the closing phenylalanine or tryptophan. The D gene is left open where the match is weak. Clone size appears in some rows only: once, few, many, or a class for an expanded clone.

clone size	V gene	J gene	D gene	CDR3 DNA	CDR3 protein
-	TRBV3-1/TRBV3-2	TRBJ1-2	TRBD1	TGTGCCAGCAGTGAGACAGGGGGGCGCGGAGACTATGGCTACACCTTC	CASSETGGRGDYGYTF
-	TRBV28	TRBJ1-5	-	TGTGCCAGCAGTTTTGGCGGCGCAGTCAGCAATCAGCCCCAGCATTTT	CASSFGGAVSNQPQHF
-	TRBV18	TRBJ1-1	-	TGTGCCAGCTCAACGACACCTTCAGGGAACACTGAAGCTTTCTTT	CASSTTPSGNTEAFF
-	TRBV19	TRBJ1-4	TRBD1	TGTGCCAGCCGAGACAGGGCAGGGGATGAAAAACTGTTTTTT	CASRDRAGDEKLFF
-	TRBV6-5	TRBJ2-7	TRBD1	TGTGCCAGCAGACTCGGACAGGGGGCGACTGTCGAGCAGTACTTC	CASRLGQGATVEQYF
-	TRBV11-3	TRBJ2-5	TRBD2	TGTGCCAGCAGTTCTAGCGGGGAAGAGACCCAGTACTTC	CASSSSGEETQYF
once	TRBV5-4	TRBJ2-3	TRBD2	TGTGCCAGCAGCTTGTACGGGGGGGATTTCGGAGATACGCAGTATTTT	CASSLYGGDFGDTQYF
-	TRBV4-3	TRBJ2-2	-	TGCGCCAGCAGCCAAGATCGGGGTCCCGGGGAGCTGTTTTTT	CASSQDRGPGELFF
-	TRBV27	TRBJ1-1	TRBD1	TGTGCCAGTTTGGGGGCAGGGGGTCCGAACACTGAAGCTTTCTTT	CASLGAGGPNTEAFF
-	TRBV5-6	TRBJ1-1	-	TGTGCCAGCAGCTTGCAGGGGCCGGACACTGAAGCTTTCTTT	CASSLQGPDTEAFF
-	TRBV10-1	TRBJ1-2	-	TGCGCCAGCAGTGGTGGGGCAGACTATGGCTACACCTTC	CASSGGADYGYTF
-	TRBV7-2	TRBJ2-1	-	TGTGCCAGCAGCTTGATTGCGGGTTCCTACAATGAGCAGTTCTTC	CASSLIAGSYNEQFF
-	TRBV13	TRBJ2-7	TRBD2	TGTGCCAGCAGTCCGACTAGCGGGGGATGGTCCTACGAGCAGTACTTC	CASSPTSGGWSYEQYF
-	TRBV19	TRBJ1-1	-	TGTGCCAGTACCCTGGGGAGGAACGCTGAAGCTTTCTTT	CASTLGRNAEAFF
-	TRBV27	TRBJ1-4	-	TGTGCCAGCAGTTTACGGGGTGACACCGAAAAACTGTTTTTT	CASSLRGDTEKLFF
-	TRBV19	TRBJ1-2	-	TGTGCCAGTAGTGAGTGGGGCTACACCTTC	CASSEWGYTF
-	TRBV7-9	TRBJ2-6	-	TGTGCCAGCGCCCGGACAGTTTCCTCTGGGGCCAACGTCCTGACTTTC	CASARTVSSGANVLTF
few	TRBV15	TRBJ1-4	-	TGTGCCACCAGCCCCGGTAGTCATGAAAAACTGTTTTTT	CATSPGSHEKLFF
-	TRBV28	TRBJ2-5	TRBD1	TGTGCCAGCAGTTCCGGACAGGGGGGCTCGGCCCAGTACTTC	CASSSGQGGSAQYF
few	TRBV6-4	TRBJ2-3	TRBD2	TGTGCCAGCAGTGAGCGGGGGGGCACAGATACGCAGTATTTT	CASSERGGTDTQYF
few	TRBV4-1	TRBJ1-2	-	TGCGCCAGCAGCTTAGGGGTTGTTGTAAAAGCTAACTATGGCTACACCTTC	CASSLGVVVKANYGYTF
-	TRBV3-1/TRBV3-2	TRBJ1-1	-	TGTGCCAGCAGCCAAGACCTAGGACAGTGGAACACTGAAGCTTTCTTT	CASSQDLGQWNTEAFF
-	TRBV6-2/TRBV6-3	TRBJ1-4	-	TGTGCCAGCAGTTCCAGGGGTCGGGGAGAAAAACTGTTTTTT	CASSSRGRGEKLFF
once	TRBV5-1	TRBJ1-2	TRBD1	TGCGCCAGCAGCTTAGGGACAGCGACTTCCCTATATGGCTACACCTTC	CASSLGTATSLYGYTF
-	TRBV19	TRBJ1-2	TRBD1	TGTGCCAGTAGTTCTGGGACAGGAGACCTTAACTATGGCTACACCTTC	CASSSGTGDLNYGYTF
once	TRBV19	TRBJ2-2	-	TGTGCCAGTAGTATAGTACAGAACACCGGGGAGCTGTTTTTT	CASSIVQNTGELFF
-	TRBV10-2	TRBJ2-1	TRBD2	TGCGCCAGCAGGGGACTAGCCAACAATGAGCAGTTCTTC	CASRGLANNEQFF
-	TRBV6-2/TRBV6-3	TRBJ2-2	-	TGTGCCAGCAGTTACTCGATGAAGCATCGGAACACCGGGGAGCTGTTTTTT	CASSYSMKHRNTGELFF
-	TRBV6-2/TRBV6-3	TRBJ1-2	-	TGTGCCAGCAGTTACACCCTGGAGGGCTACACCTTC	CASSYTLEGYTF
-	TRBV2	TRBJ1-1	-	TGTGCCAGCAAGAGGGCGAACACTGAAGCTTTCTTT	CASKRANTEAFF
-	TRBV9	TRBJ1-1	-	TGTGCCAGCAGCGCACTGTCAACACCTGGGGGGATGAACACTGAAGCTTTCTTT	CASSALSTPGGMNTEAFF
-	TRBV2	TRBJ1-2	-	TGTGCCAGCAGCGCCTACAGGTCCTATGGCTACACCTTC	CASSAYRSYGYTF
-	TRBV24-1	TRBJ2-2	TRBD1	TGTGCCACCGGCGCTGACAGGGGAGTTTCCGGGGAGCTGTTTTTT	CATGADRGVSGELFF
-	TRBV6-4	TRBJ2-3	TRBD2	TGTGCCAGCAGTGTTCTCTCGAGCACTAGCGGGGTACATACGCAGTATTTT	CASSVLSSTSGVHTQYF
once	TRBV7-8	TRBJ1-1	TRBD1	TGTGCCAGCAGCTTAGTTCGGACAGGGCCTGGGGCTTTCTTT	CASSLVRTGPGAFF
-	TRBV6-6	TRBJ2-7	-	TGTGCCAGCAGAGCCACAGGGTTAGAGCAGTACTTC	CASRATGLEQYF
-	TRBV3-1/TRBV3-2	TRBJ2-1	-	TGTGCCAGCAGTCGTTATTCTAGCGGAGGGGGTCAGTTCTTC	CASSRYSSGGGQFF
-	TRBV6-1	TRBJ1-1	TRBD1	TGTGCCAGCAGTGATAAGGACAGGGTAGGAGCTTTCTTT	CASSDKDRVGAFF
-	TRBV5-1	TRBJ2-4	TRBD1	TGCGCCAGCAGCCCAAGGACAGGGAACAACATTCAGTACTTC	CASSPRTGNNIQYF
-	TRBV6-5	TRBJ1-5	TRBD1	TGTGCCAGCAGTTACTCGACTACAGGGGATCAGCCCCAGCATTTT	CASSYSTTGDQPQHF
-	TRBV5-4	TRBJ2-1	-	TGTGCCAGCAGCTTGGGGCGGCATCAAAGCTCCTACAATGAGCAGTTCTTC	CASSLGRHQSSYNEQFF
-	TRBV7-1	TRBJ2-5	-	TGTGCCAGCAGCTCCCAAAGCCAATTACCGCGTCCCATAGGACAGCCCGATACCCAAGAGACCCAGTACTTC	CASSSQSQLPRPIGQPDTQETQYF
-	TRBV5-1	TRBJ2-7	TRBD1	TGCGCCAGCAGCTCAGAGACAGGGACCTACGAGCAGTACTTC	CASSSETGTYEQYF
-	TRBV6-5	TRBJ2-3	TRBD1	TGTGCCAGCAGTACCGGGACAGGAAGCACAGATACGCAGTATTTT	CASSTGTGSTDTQYF
-	TRBV30	TRBJ1-2	-	TGTGCCTGGAGTGTAACAGCTAACTATGGCTACACCTTC	CAWSVTANYGYTF
-	TRBV29-1	TRBJ1-1	-	TGCAGCGTTGTTCCAGGCAACACTGAAGCTTTCTTT	CSVVPGNTEAFF
-	TRBV19	TRBJ1-1	TRBD1	TGTGCCAGTAGAGTACAGGACAGGGGGGACACTGAAGCTTTCTTT	CASRVQDRGDTEAFF
once	TRBV5-1	TRBJ2-5	TRBD2	TGCGCCAGCAGCTCCCTAGCGGGGGGCGGAGAGACCCAGTACTTC	CASSSLAGGGETQYF
-	TRBV18	TRBJ2-1	-	TGTGCCAGCTCATCATGGGGGGATGAGCAGTTCTTC	CASSSWGDEQFF
-	TRBV5-6	TRBJ2-2	TRBD2	TGTGCCAGCAGCTTGCTGGCGGGGGGCCGCACCGGGGAGCTGTTTTTT	CASSLLAGGRTGELFF
-	TRBV11-3	TRBJ2-2	-	TGTGCCAGCAGCTCCCGCGGATACGGGAAGCGGAACACCGGGGAGCTGTTTTTT	CASSSRGYGKRNTGELFF
-	TRBV5-1	TRBJ2-7	TRBD1	TGCGCCAGCAGCACCGGACAGGGGGCCTACGAGCAGTACTTC	CASSTGQGAYEQYF
-	TRBV19	TRBJ1-5	-	TGTGCCAGTAGTATAAACAGGGAACATCAGCCCCAGCATTTT	CASSINREHQPQHF
-	TRBV7-9	TRBJ2-1	-	TGTGCCAGCAGCTTAGTCGCGAGTTACAATGAGCAGTTCTTC	CASSLVASYNEQFF